Listed below are T cell receptor beta chains from one sample, sequenced in a study of T cell responses to AZD1222 COVID-19 vaccine. Produced via immunoSEQ multiplex PCR; TCRdb's table is partial and in-frame only. The sample shows about 160,000 clones, over 75% of them seen only once. The specimen was peripheral blood, collected 28 days after the second AZD1222 dose. The receptors were sampled from an adult who received the AZD1222 COVID-19 vaccine. Both conserved end residues are part of each CDR3. Each record gives: V gene, J gene, clone size, D gene, CDR3 protein, CDR3 DNA. D genes are given only for firm matches. Not all rows give a size; the values are once, few, many and, for expanded clones, a class.

TRBV5-1,TRBJ1-1,NA,NA,CASSLAGGAEAFF,TGCGCCAGCAGCTTGGCCGGGGGGGCGGAAGCTTTCTTT
TRBV5-6,TRBJ2-1,NA,NA,CASTLWEARGEQFF,TGTGCCAGCACCTTGTGGGAGGCGCGGGGTGAGCAGTTCTTC
TRBV5-1,TRBJ1-5,once,TRBD1,CASSPTGLDQPQHF,TGCGCCAGCAGCCCGACAGGGTTAGATCAGCCCCAGCATTTT
TRBV24-1,TRBJ2-3,NA,NA,CATSDPTGTDTQYF,TGTGCCACCAGTGATCCTACAGGCACAGATACGCAGTATTTT
TRBV6-5,TRBJ1-5,NA,NA,CASRQINQPQHF,TGTGCCAGCAGACAGATTAATCAGCCCCAGCATTTT
TRBV7-9,TRBJ1-5,NA,TRBD1,CASSPDQGQANQPQHF,TGTGCCAGCAGCCCGGACCAGGGACAGGCAAATCAGCCCCAGCATTTT
TRBV7-9,TRBJ1-2,NA,NA,CASSRGGRSANYGYTF,TGTGCCAGCAGCCGAGGAGGCAGATCAGCTAACTATGGCTACACCTTC
TRBV13,TRBJ2-7,NA,NA,CASSLRGRGGLEQYF,TGTGCCAGCAGCTTAAGGGGCCGCGGCGGGCTCGAGCAGTACTTC
TRBV7-2,TRBJ2-1,few,NA,CASNQPHLTNEQFF,TGTGCCAGCAACCAACCACATTTGACGAATGAGCAGTTCTTC
TRBV7-9,TRBJ1-1,once,NA,CASSLRGVKAFF,TGTGCCAGCAGCTTAAGAGGGGTTAAAGCTTTCTTT
TRBV7-9,TRBJ1-3,NA,NA,CASSLGGWSGNTIYF,TGTGCCAGCAGCTTAGGGGGGTGGTCTGGAAACACCATATATTTT
TRBV7-8,TRBJ2-1,NA,NA,CASSLGRVLNEQFF,TGTGCCAGCAGCTTGGGCAGGGTCCTCAATGAGCAGTTCTTC
TRBV9,TRBJ1-3,NA,NA,CASSVAPDGNTIYF,TGTGCCAGCAGCGTAGCCCCGGATGGAAACACCATATATTTT
TRBV7-8,TRBJ1-4,NA,NA,CASSLARERNGPNEKLFF,TGTGCCAGCAGCTTAGCGCGCGAAAGGAACGGTCCGAATGAAAAACTGTTTTTT
TRBV9,TRBJ2-5,NA,TRBD1,CASSFRDRDEETQYF,TGTGCCAGCAGCTTCCGGGACAGGGACGAGGAGACCCAGTACTTC
TRBV12-3/TRBV12-4,TRBJ2-5,NA,NA,CASSLKETQYF,TGTGCCAGCAGTTTAAAAGAGACCCAGTACTTC
TRBV2,TRBJ2-2,NA,NA,CASRIGGNTGELFF,TGTGCCAGCAGAATCGGAGGGAACACCGGGGAGCTGTTTTTT
TRBV7-3,TRBJ1-5,once,NA,CASSFAKAQPQHF,TGTGCCAGCAGCTTCGCGAAAGCCCAGCCCCAGCATTTT
TRBV19,TRBJ2-7,once,NA,CASSIAHDRLYYEQYF,TGTGCCAGTAGTATAGCACATGACAGGTTATACTACGAGCAGTACTTC
TRBV3-1/TRBV3-2,TRBJ1-6,NA,TRBD1,CASSRGTAQNSPLHF,TGTGCCAGCAGCCGGGGGACAGCTCAAAATTCACCCCTCCACTTT
TRBV7-9,TRBJ1-1,NA,TRBD1,CASSLWDRDTEAFF,TGTGCCAGCAGCTTATGGGACAGAGACACTGAAGCTTTCTTT
TRBV5-6,TRBJ1-5,NA,NA,CASSFRSQPQHF,TGTGCCAGCAGCTTTAGGTCACAGCCCCAGCATTTT
TRBV6-2/TRBV6-3,TRBJ1-5,NA,NA,CASTYRIGNQPQHF,TGTGCCAGCACTTATAGAATTGGCAATCAGCCCCAGCATTTT
TRBV11-3,TRBJ2-6,NA,NA,CASSRTVTTGANVLTF,TGTGCCAGCAGCCGGACAGTAACTACTGGGGCCAACGTCCTGACTTTC
TRBV2,TRBJ1-1,NA,NA,CASSAQGLNTEAFF,TGTGCCAGCAGTGCCCAGGGGCTGAACACTGAAGCTTTCTTT
TRBV5-4,TRBJ2-5,NA,TRBD2,CASSSKTSGQETQYF,TGTGCCAGCAGCTCTAAGACTAGCGGCCAAGAGACCCAGTACTTC
TRBV10-2,TRBJ1-5,once,NA,CASSESGTQSNQPQHF,TGCGCCAGCAGTGAAAGCGGGACACAAAGCAATCAGCCCCAGCATTTT
TRBV3-1/TRBV3-2,TRBJ1-1,NA,NA,CASSHRPRGTEAFF,TGTGCCAGCAGCCACAGGCCGAGGGGGACTGAAGCTTTCTTT
TRBV29-1,TRBJ1-1,NA,NA,CSVEVVGGNGAFF,TGCAGCGTTGAGGTGGTCGGGGGGAACGGAGCTTTCTTT
TRBV7-9,TRBJ1-2,NA,NA,CASSPMRGYTF,TGTGCCAGCAGCCCAATGCGGGGCTACACCTTC
TRBV7-9,TRBJ1-3,NA,NA,CASSFSFRQRFHGNTIYF,TGTGCCAGCAGCTTCTCCTTCCGGCAAAGGTTCCATGGAAACACCATATATTTT
TRBV6-2/TRBV6-3,TRBJ1-2,NA,NA,CASSPPSRYYGYTF,TGTGCCAGCAGTCCACCGAGCAGGTACTATGGCTACACCTTC
TRBV12-2,TRBJ2-7,NA,NA,CASRLWYRLAGRPYYEQYF,TGTGCAAGTCGCTTATGGTATAGACTAGCGGGGAGACCCTACTACGAGCAGTACTTC
TRBV19,TRBJ1-2,NA,NA,CASSIGGGSSLMTF,TGTGCCAGTAGTATTGGGGGCGGATCCTCTCTCATGACCTTC
TRBV19,TRBJ1-2,NA,NA,CASSITGQANYGYTF,TGTGCCAGTAGTATTACGGGACAAGCAAACTATGGCTACACCTTC
TRBV19,TRBJ1-4,once,TRBD1,CASSREGQRLFVNEKLFF,TGTGCCAGTAGTAGAGAGGGACAGCGATTATTCGTTAATGAAAAACTGTTTTTT
TRBV15,TRBJ2-5,NA,NA,CATSRDRRETQYF,TGTGCCACCAGCAGAGATCGGAGGGAGACCCAGTACTTC
TRBV27,TRBJ1-1,NA,NA,CASAPGGNTEAFF,TGTGCCAGCGCCCCGGGAGGGAACACTGAAGCTTTCTTT
TRBV7-2,TRBJ1-1,NA,NA,CASSLTGMNTEAFF,TGTGCCAGCAGCTTAACAGGGATGAACACTGAAGCTTTCTTT
TRBV5-8,TRBJ2-5,few,TRBD2,CASSSGLAGVETQYF,TGTGCCAGCAGCTCAGGACTAGCGGGGGTGGAGACCCAGTACTTC
TRBV2,TRBJ1-6,NA,NA,CASSPSADSPLHF,TGTGCCAGCAGCCCCTCCGCCGATTCACCCCTCCACTTT
TRBV12-3/TRBV12-4,TRBJ2-1,NA,NA,CASRPRQYNEQFF,TGTGCCAGCAGACCCCGACAGTACAATGAGCAGTTCTTC
TRBV19,TRBJ2-1,NA,TRBD2,CASTPVERGGYNEQFF,TGTGCCAGTACTCCCGTCGAGCGGGGGGGTTACAATGAGCAGTTCTTC
TRBV3-1/TRBV3-2,TRBJ1-1,NA,TRBD1,CASSPRTGLGTEAFF,TGTGCCAGCAGCCCCAGGACAGGGCTGGGCACTGAAGCTTTCTTT
TRBV4-1,TRBJ2-4,NA,NA,CASSRDQGSLGNIQYF,TGCGCCAGCAGCCGAGATCAGGGCAGCCTGGGAAACATTCAGTACTTC
TRBV11-2,TRBJ2-7,NA,TRBD2,CASSLKWGGVEQYF,TGTGCCAGCAGCTTAAAGTGGGGGGGTGTCGAGCAGTACTTC
TRBV20-1,TRBJ2-1,NA,NA,CSQVTYNEQFF,TGCAGCCAAGTTACCTACAATGAGCAGTTCTTC
TRBV28,TRBJ1-1,NA,NA,CASTFRESTEAFF,TGTGCCAGCACCTTCAGGGAGAGCACTGAAGCTTTCTTT
TRBV7-9,TRBJ2-5,NA,TRBD2,CASSPGPGRGAETQYF,TGTGCCAGCAGCCCAGGGCCCGGGAGGGGAGCAGAGACCCAGTACTTC
TRBV30,TRBJ2-7,NA,TRBD2,CACSISGGEYEQYF,TGTGCCTGTTCCATTAGCGGGGGAGAATACGAGCAGTACTTC
TRBV30,TRBJ1-2,NA,NA,CAWSVMSHYGYTF,TGTGCCTGGAGTGTTATGTCTCACTATGGCTACACCTTC
TRBV7-3,TRBJ2-5,NA,TRBD2,CASSQPLAGEETQYF,TGTGCCAGCAGCCAGCCACTAGCGGGGGAAGAGACCCAGTACTTC
TRBV7-3,TRBJ2-1,NA,NA,CASSSGRDTEQFF,TGTGCCAGCAGCTCAGGCCGAGACACGGAGCAGTTCTTC
TRBV12-3/TRBV12-4,TRBJ1-2,NA,NA,CASTVPGAGYTF,TGTGCCAGCACCGTCCCAGGGGCGGGCTACACCTTC